The rows below give T cell receptor beta chains drawn from one sample of a study of long-term antiretroviral therapy in people with HIV. The assay was immunoSEQ multiplex PCR, and TCRdb's table has in-frame clones only and misses some. This sample has some 28,000 clones, with over 85% found just once. The sample was unsorted PBMCs, taken 6.2 years after starting antiretroviral therapy. The receptors derive from a man in his forties with HIV. Each CDR3 is given with its conserved first and last residue. A D gene is named only where the DNA matches it firmly. The size entry is marked missing in some rows and otherwise reads once, few, many or a size class.

abundance	v_gene	d_gene	j_gene	CDR3nt	CDR3aa
.	TRBV11-3	TRBD2	TRBJ2-3	TGTGCCAGCAGCTTTGGGACTAGCTCAGATACGCAGTATTTT	CASSFGTSSDTQYF
.	TRBV30	.	TRBJ1-5	TGTGCCTGGAGTGAAGCGGGGATCAATCAGCCCCAGCATTTT	CAWSEAGINQPQHF
.	TRBV30	TRBD1	TRBJ2-5	TGTGCCTGGGAAGGACAGGGGGCTGCAAAGACCCAGTACTTC	CAWEGQGAAKTQYF
.	TRBV19	TRBD1	TRBJ2-3	TGTGCCAGTAGCCAGGGGGCGGGACAGGGGGCAACAGATACGCAGTATTTT	CASSQGAGQGATDTQYF
.	TRBV5-1	.	TRBJ2-7	TGCGCCAGCAGGGTGGGGCCACAATCCTACGAGCAGTACTTC	CASRVGPQSYEQYF
once	TRBV5-1	.	TRBJ2-7	TGCGCCAGCAGGGCTGCAAACGAGCAGTACTTC	CASRAANEQYF
.	TRBV7-2	.	TRBJ1-4	TGTGCCAGCAGCTTAGTCCAGGGGACAACTAATGAAAAACTGTTTTTT	CASSLVQGTTNEKLFF
once	TRBV28	.	TRBJ2-7	TGTGCCAGCAGTTTAACACGAGAGCAGTACTTC	CASSLTREQYF
.	TRBV7-9	.	TRBJ2-3	TGTGCCAGCAGCTTAGCTGACTACACAGATACGCAGTATTTT	CASSLADYTDTQYF
.	TRBV19	.	TRBJ1-5	TGTGCCAGTAGGGAGACACCCAATCAGCCCCAGCATTTT	CASRETPNQPQHF
.	TRBV4-1	.	TRBJ2-3	TGCGCCAGCAGTCGGATCGACTCTAGCACAGATACGCAGTATTTT	CASSRIDSSTDTQYF
.	TRBV2	.	TRBJ2-2	TGTGCCAGCAGTGGAACCGATTTTACCGGGGAGCTGTTTTTT	CASSGTDFTGELFF
few	TRBV6-5	.	TRBJ1-2	TGTGCCACTGCGTGGGCAGCCAAGGACTATGGCTACACCTTC	CATAWAAKDYGYTF
.	TRBV6-6	.	TRBJ1-4	TGTGCCAGCAGTTACGGGGTAGCAACTAATGAAAAACTGTTTTTT	CASSYGVATNEKLFF
.	TRBV10-3	.	TRBJ2-7	TGTGCCATCAGTGCGGTGGACGAGCAGTACTTC	CAISAVDEQYF